This T cell receptor (beta chain) was identified during a study of blood T cells in healthy people across ages. Total RNA extraction produced at least 5.5 micrograms (per sample) for the study. Study-level results: TCR beta diversity tracked closely with naive T cell percentage.

PCR was performed a second time for 7 to 11 cycles using a sample-barcoded 5' primer and a J-beta primer mix. Individual samples furnished no less than 2.5 million CDR3-containing paired-end reads apiece. TCRdb ran MiXCR on the 5' RACE reads and lists one entry per CDR3 protein. The table shows approximately 760,000 distinct CDR3 sequences, with around a quarter occurring only once. On this clonotype: Its antigen is unidentified.

Germline assignment: CDR1 MGHRA and CDR2 YSYEKL. The V end was cut by 4 bases, the J end by 5 bases, with 14 bases between. CDR3 length: 14 amino acids. The sample was also linked to a second study, of T cells of mothers and their children. That investigation notes: Thymic selection shapes TCR recombination output in related pairs, and it does so similarly in unrelated pairs.

The sample taken for sequencing was blood. The V gene is TRBV4-1, the J gene TRBJ2-5, with D possibly being TRBD1 or TRBD2 (5 bases each). The TCR was taken from a boy aged 5-17 years in good health. CDR3 sequence reads: CASSRAAGSETQYF. CDR3 DNA: TGCGCCAGCAGCCGGGCGGCAGGGAGCGAGACCCAGTACTTC.